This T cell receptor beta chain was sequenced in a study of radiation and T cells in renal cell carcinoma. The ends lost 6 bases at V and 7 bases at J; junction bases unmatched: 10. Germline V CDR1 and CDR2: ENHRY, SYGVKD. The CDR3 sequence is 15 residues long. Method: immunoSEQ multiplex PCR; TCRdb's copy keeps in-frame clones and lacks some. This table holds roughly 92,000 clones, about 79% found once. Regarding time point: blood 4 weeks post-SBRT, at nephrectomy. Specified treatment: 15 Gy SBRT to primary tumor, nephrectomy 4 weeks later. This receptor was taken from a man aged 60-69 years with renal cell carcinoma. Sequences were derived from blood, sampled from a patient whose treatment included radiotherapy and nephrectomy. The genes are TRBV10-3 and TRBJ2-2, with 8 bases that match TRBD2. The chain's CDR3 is CAIRAAGGWDGELFF. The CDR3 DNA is TGTGCCATCAGGGCGGCGGGAGGATGGGACGGGGAGCTGTTTTTT.